These T cell receptor beta chains were read from a single sample in a study of identifying expanded T cells in peripheral blood. Measured with immunoSEQ multiplex PCR; TCRdb has only the in-frame clones, and not every one. There are around 60,000 clones in the sample; about 80% occur only once, and over 15% lies in the top ten. What was sequenced was blood. The receptor source for this set is a person between 18 and 75 years old in good health. The CDR3 runs from the conserved cysteine through the conserved F or W. Fields, in order: V gene, clone size, J gene, D gene, CDR3 DNA, CDR3 protein. D genes are given only for firm matches. Some rows mark clone size as missing; the rest say once, few, many or name a class of expanded clone.

TRBV4-1	-	TRBJ1-2	TRBD1	TGCGCCAGCAGCCACCTCGCGACAGGGACTAACTATGGCTACACCTTC	CASSHLATGTNYGYTF
TRBV5-1	-	TRBJ2-3	TRBD2	TGCGCCAGCAGCTTGGCAGCGGGAGATAGCACAGATACGCAGTATTTT	CASSLAAGDSTDTQYF
TRBV6-5	-	TRBJ1-5	TRBD1	TGTGCCAGCAGCGAACCCGGACAGGCAATTGTCCCCCAGCATTTT	CASSEPGQAIVPQHF
TRBV7-2	-	TRBJ2-1	TRBD2	TGTGCCAGCAGCTTAGGGCGGGAGAGGTTGAATGAGCAGTTCTTC	CASSLGRERLNEQFF
TRBV4-3	-	TRBJ2-3	-	TGCGCCAGCAGCCCGACCCAGGCGAGAGAGTCAGATACGCAGTATTTT	CASSPTQARESDTQYF
TRBV6-5	-	TRBJ1-1	-	TGTGCCAGCAGTTACTCGAAAGGTATAGGAGCAGCTTTCTTT	CASSYSKGIGAAFF
TRBV15	-	TRBJ2-3	-	TGTGCCACCAGCAGGACTAGTGGGTCCCCAGATACGCAGTATTTT	CATSRTSGSPDTQYF
TRBV18	-	TRBJ1-4	-	TGTGCCAGCTCACCACCGTTACGAGGGATGGATGAAAAACTGTTTTTT	CASSPPLRGMDEKLFF
TRBV4-1	-	TRBJ2-7	-	TGCGCCAGCAGCCAAGTTGTCGCAGGGGGGTCCTACGAGCAGTACTTC	CASSQVVAGGSYEQYF
TRBV2	-	TRBJ1-2	TRBD1	TGTGCCAGCACCACATTCGGACAGGGAGATGGCTACACCTTC	CASTTFGQGDGYTF
TRBV5-4	few	TRBJ1-2	-	TGTGCCAGCAGCTTAGATAACTATGGCTACACCTTC	CASSLDNYGYTF
TRBV29-1	-	TRBJ1-5	TRBD1	TGCAGCGTCGGACAGGGGGCCGGTCAGCCCCAGCATTTT	CSVGQGAGQPQHF
TRBV30	-	TRBJ1-3	-	TGTGCCTGGAGTTTGGGGAGGGGAACCTCTGGAAACACCATATATTTT	CAWSLGRGTSGNTIYF
TRBV6-6	-	TRBJ2-5	TRBD1	TGTGCCAGCAGCTCGGGACAGAACCAAGAGACCCAGTACTTC	CASSSGQNQETQYF
TRBV5-6	-	TRBJ2-1	-	TGTGCCAGCAGCCCTTCGGGGCGCAATGAGCAGTTCTTC	CASSPSGRNEQFF
TRBV29-1	-	TRBJ1-2	-	TGCAGCTCGGGGCCAGACACGGCGAATGGCTACACCTTC	CSSGPDTANGYTF
TRBV9	-	TRBJ1-5	TRBD1	TGTGCCAGCAGCTCCGGGACAGGGGATCATCAGCCCCAGCATTTT	CASSSGTGDHQPQHF
TRBV7-2	-	TRBJ1-2	TRBD1	TGTGCCAGCAGCTCTAGAAGGACAGGAGCGAATAACTATGGCTACACCTTC	CASSSRRTGANNYGYTF
TRBV27	-	TRBJ1-2	-	TGTGCCAGCAGTTTTCGGAGAGGCTTCTATGGCTACACCTTC	CASSFRRGFYGYTF
TRBV7-2	-	TRBJ1-2	-	TGTGCCAGCAGCTTAGACAGGGTGCAGGGCTACACCTTC	CASSLDRVQGYTF
TRBV11-2	-	TRBJ2-1	TRBD2	TGTGCCAGCAGTCGTTCTAGCGGTTACAATGAGCAGTTCTTC	CASSRSSGYNEQFF
TRBV10-3	few	TRBJ1-4	TRBD1	TGTGCCATCAGCGACAGGGGGGAGGATGAAAAACTGTTTTTT	CAISDRGEDEKLFF